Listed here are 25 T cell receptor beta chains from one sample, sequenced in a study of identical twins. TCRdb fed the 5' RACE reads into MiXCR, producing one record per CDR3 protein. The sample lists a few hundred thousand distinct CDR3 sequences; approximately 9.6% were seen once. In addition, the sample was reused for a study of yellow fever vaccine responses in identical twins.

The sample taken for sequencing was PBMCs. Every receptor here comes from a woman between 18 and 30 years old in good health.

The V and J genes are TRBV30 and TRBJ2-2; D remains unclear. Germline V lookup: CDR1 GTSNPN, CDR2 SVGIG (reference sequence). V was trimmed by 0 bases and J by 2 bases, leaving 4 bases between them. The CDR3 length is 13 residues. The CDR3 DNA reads TGTGCCTGGAGTGTGGTAAACACCGGGGAGCTGTTTTTT. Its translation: CAWSVVNTGELFF.

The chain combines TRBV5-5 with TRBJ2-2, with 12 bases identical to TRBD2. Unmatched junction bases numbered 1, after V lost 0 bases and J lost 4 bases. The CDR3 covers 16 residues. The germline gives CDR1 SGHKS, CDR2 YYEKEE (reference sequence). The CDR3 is CASSLASGRATGELFF. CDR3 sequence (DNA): TGTGCCAGCAGCTTGGCTAGCGGGAGGGCCACCGGGGAGCTGTTTTTT. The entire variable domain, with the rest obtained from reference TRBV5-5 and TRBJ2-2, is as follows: DAGVTQSPTHLIKTRGQQVTLRCSPISGHKSVSWYQQVLGQGPQFIFQYYEKEERGRGNFPDRFSARQFPNYSSELNVNALLLGDSALYLCASSLASGRATGELFFGEGSRLTVL.

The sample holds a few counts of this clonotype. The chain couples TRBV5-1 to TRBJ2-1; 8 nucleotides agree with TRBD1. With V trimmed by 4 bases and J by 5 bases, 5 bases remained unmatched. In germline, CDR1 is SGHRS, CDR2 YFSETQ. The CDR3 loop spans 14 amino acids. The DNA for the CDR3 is TGCGCCAGCAGCAGAACGACAGGGGACAATGAGCAGTTCTTC. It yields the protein CASSRTTGDNEQFF. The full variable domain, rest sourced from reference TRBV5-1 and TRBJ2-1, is KAGVTQTPRYLIKTRGQQVTLSCSPISGHRSVSWYQQTPGQGLQFLFEYFSETQRNKGNFPGRFSGRQFSNSRSEMNVSTLELGDSALYLCASSRTTGDNEQFFGPGTRLTVL.

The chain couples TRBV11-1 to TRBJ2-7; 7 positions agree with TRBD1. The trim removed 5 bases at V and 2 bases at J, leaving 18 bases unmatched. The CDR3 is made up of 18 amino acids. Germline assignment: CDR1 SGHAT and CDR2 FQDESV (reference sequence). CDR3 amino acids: CASSHGRFVGQRAYEQYF. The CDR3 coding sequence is TGTGCCAGCAGCCACGGTAGGTTCGTGGGACAGAGAGCCTACGAGCAGTACTTC.

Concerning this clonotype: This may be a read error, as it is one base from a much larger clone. The CDR3 coding sequence is TGTGCCAGCATCGGACAGGGATGGCACAATGAGCAGTTCTTC. It translates to CASIGQGWHNEQFF. This chain joins TRBV28 and TRBJ2-1, with 8 positions matching TRBD1. V was clipped by 7 bases and J by 5 bases; unmatched bases: 7. From germline, CDR1 is MDHEN and CDR2 SYDVKM. The CDR3 extends over 14 amino acids.

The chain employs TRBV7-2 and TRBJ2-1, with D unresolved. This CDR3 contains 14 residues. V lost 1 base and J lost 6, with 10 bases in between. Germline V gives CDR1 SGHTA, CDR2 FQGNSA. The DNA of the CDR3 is TGTGCCAGCAGCTTAGATAGGATTACCAATGAGCAGTTCTTC. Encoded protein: CASSLDRITNEQFF. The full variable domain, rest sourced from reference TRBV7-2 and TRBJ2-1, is GAGVSQSPSNKVTEKGKDVELRCDPISGHTALYWYRQSLGQGLEFLIYFQGNSAPDKSGLPSDRFSAERTGGSVSTLTIQRTQQEDSAVYLCASSLDRITNEQFFGPGTRLTVL.

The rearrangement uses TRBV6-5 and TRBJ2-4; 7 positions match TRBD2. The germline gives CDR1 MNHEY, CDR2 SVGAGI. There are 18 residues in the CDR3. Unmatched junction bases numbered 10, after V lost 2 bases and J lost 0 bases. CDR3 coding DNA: TGTGCCAGCAGTTACGGGGGACTAATCGAATTAGCCAAAAACATTCAGTACTTC. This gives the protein CASSYGGLIELAKNIQYF.

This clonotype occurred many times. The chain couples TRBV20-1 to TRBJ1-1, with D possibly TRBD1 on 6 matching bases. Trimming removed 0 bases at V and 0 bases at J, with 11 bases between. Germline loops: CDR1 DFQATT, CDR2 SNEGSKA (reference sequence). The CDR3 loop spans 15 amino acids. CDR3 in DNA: TGCAGTGCTAGAGACCCACAGGGATTGAACACTGAAGCTTTCTTT. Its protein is CSARDPQGLNTEAFF.

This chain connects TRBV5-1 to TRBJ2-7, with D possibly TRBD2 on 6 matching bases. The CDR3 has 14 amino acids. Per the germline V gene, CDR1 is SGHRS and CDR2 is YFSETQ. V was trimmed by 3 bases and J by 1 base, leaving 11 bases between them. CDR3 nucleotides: TGCGCCAGCAGCTGGGGGGACCCGTCCTACGAGCAGTACTTC. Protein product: CASSWGDPSYEQYF.

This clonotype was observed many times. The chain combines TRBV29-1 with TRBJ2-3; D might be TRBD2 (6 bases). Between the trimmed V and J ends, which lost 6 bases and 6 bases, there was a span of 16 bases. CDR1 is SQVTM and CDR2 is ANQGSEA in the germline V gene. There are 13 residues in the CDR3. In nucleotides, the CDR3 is TGCAGCGTCAAACTAGCCCCTATGGATACGCAGTATTTT. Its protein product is CSVKLAPMDTQYF.

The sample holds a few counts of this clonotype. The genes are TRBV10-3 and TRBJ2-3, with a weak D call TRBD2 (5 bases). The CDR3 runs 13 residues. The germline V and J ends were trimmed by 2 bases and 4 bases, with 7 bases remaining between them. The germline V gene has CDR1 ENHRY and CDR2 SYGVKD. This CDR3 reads CAISELLADTQYF. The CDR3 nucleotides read TGTGCCATCAGTGAGCTACTAGCAGATACGCAGTATTTT.

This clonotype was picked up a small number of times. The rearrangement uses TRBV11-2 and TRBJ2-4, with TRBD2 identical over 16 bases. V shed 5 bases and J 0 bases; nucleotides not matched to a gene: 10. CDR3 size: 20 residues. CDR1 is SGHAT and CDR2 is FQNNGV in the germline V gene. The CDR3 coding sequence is TGTGCCAGCAGCGCGACCGGGACTAGCGGGAGGGCCGGAGCCAAAAACATTCAGTACTTC. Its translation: CASSATGTSGRAGAKNIQYF.

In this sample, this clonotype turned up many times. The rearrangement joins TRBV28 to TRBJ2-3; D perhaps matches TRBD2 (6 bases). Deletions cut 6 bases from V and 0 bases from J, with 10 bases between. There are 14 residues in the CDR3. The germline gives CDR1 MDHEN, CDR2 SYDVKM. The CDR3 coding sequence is TGTGCCAGCAGCGGGGGACTTAGCACAGATACGCAGTATTTT. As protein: CASSGGLSTDTQYF.

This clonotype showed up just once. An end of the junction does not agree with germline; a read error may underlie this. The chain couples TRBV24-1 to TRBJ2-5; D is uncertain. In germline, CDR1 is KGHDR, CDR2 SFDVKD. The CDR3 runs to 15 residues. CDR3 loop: CATSDPDGSGETEYF. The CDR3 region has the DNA TGTGCCACCAGTGACCCCGACGGCTCAGGAGAGACCGAGTACTTC.

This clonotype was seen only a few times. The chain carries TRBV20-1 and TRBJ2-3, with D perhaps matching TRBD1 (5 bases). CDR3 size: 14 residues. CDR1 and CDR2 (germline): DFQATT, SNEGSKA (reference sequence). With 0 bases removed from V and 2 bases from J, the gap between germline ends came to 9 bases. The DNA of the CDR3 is TGCAGTGCTAGAGATCGCAGGGCCACAGATACGCAGTATTTT. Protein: CSARDRRATDTQYF.

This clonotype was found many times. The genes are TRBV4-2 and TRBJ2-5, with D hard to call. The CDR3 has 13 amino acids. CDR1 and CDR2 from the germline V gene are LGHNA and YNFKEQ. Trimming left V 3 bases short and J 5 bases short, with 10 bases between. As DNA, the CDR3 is TGTGCCAGCAGCCACCCAGAGGAGGAGACCCAGTACTTC. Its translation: CASSHPEEETQYF.

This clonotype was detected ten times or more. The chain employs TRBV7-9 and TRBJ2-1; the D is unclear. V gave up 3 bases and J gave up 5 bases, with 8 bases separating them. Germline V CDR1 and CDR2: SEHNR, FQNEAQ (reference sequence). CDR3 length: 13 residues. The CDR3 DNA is TGTGCCAGCAGCTTTACGGGTAACAATGAGCAGTTCTTC. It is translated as CASSFTGNNEQFF.

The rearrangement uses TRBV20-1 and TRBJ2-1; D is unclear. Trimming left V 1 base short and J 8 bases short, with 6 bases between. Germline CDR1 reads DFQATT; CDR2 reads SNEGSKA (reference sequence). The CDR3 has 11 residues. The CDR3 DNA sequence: TGCAGTGCTAGAGTCGGGTATGAGCAGTTCTTC. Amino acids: CSARVGYEQFF.

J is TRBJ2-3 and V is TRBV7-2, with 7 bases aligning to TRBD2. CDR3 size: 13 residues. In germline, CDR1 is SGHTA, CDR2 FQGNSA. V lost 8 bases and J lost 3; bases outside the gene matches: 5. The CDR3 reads CASESGVTDTQYF. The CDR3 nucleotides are TGTGCCAGCGAGAGCGGGGTGACAGATACGCAGTATTTT.

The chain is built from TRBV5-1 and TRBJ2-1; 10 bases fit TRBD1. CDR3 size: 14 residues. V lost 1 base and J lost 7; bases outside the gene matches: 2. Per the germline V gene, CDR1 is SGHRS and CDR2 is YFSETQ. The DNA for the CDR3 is TGCGCCAGCAGCTTGAGGGACAGGGGTAATGAGCAGTTCTTC. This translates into CASSLRDRGNEQFF.

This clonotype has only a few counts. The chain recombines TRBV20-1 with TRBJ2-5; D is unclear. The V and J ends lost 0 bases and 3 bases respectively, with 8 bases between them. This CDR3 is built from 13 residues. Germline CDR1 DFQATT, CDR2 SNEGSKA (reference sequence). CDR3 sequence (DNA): TGCAGTGCTAGAGATAGGCAGAAAGAGACCCAGTACTTC. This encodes CSARDRQKETQYF.

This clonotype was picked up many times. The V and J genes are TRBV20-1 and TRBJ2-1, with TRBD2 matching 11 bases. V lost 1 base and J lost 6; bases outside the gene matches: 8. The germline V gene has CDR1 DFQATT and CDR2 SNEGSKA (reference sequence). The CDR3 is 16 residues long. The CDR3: CSARGSSGGAFNEQFF. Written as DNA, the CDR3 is TGCAGTGCTAGAGGGAGTAGCGGGGGGGCCTTCAATGAGCAGTTCTTC.

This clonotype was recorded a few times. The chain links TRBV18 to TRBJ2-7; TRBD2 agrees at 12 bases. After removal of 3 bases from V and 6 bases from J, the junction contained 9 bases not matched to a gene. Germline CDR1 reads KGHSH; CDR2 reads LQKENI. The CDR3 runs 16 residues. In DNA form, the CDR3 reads TGTGCCAGCTCACCGGGACTAGCGGGCACCGCTGGCGAGCAGTACTTC. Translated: CASSPGLAGTAGEQYF.

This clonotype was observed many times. Written as DNA, the CDR3 is TGTGCCATCAGGACTAGCGGGGTAATCAATGAGCAGTTCTTC. Its protein is CAIRTSGVINEQFF. This chain uses TRBV10-3 with TRBJ2-1; 11 nucleotides line up with TRBD2. The length of the CDR3 is 14 residues. Germline CDR1 is ENHRY and CDR2 is SYGVKD. J gave up 6 bases and V 6 bases, and 4 bases lay outside the gene matches.

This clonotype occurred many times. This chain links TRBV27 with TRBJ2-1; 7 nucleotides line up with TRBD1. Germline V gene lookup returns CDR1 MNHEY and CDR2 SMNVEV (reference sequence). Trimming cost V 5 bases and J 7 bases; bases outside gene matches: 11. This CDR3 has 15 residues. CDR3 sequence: CASSLNRDRGNEQFF. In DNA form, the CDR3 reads TGTGCCAGCAGTCTCAACCGGGACAGAGGGAATGAGCAGTTCTTC.